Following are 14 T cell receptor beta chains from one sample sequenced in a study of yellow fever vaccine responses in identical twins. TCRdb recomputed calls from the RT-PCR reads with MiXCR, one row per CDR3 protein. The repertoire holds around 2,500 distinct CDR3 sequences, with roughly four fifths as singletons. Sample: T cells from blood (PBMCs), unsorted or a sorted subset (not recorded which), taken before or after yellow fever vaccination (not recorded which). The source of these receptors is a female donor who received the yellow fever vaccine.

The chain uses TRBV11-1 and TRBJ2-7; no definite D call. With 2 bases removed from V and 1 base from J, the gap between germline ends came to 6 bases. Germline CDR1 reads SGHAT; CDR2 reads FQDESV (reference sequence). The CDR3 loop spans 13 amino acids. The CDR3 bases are TGTGCCAGCAGCTTAACAGTTTCCTACGAGCAGTACTTC. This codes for CASSLTVSYEQYF.

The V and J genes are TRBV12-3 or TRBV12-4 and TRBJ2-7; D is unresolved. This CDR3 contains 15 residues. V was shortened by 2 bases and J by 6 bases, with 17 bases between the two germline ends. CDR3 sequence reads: CASSLLPLPNGEQYV. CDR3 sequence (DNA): TGTGCCAGCAGTTTATTACCCCTCCCAAATGGCGAGCAGTACGTC.

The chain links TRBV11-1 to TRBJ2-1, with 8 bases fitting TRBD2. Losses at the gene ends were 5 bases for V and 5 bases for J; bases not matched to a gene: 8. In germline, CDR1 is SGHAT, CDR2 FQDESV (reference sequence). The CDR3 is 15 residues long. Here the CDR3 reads CASSRTGGPNNEQFF. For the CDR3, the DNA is TGTGCCAGCAGCAGAACGGGGGGGCCGAACAATGAGCAGTTCTTC.

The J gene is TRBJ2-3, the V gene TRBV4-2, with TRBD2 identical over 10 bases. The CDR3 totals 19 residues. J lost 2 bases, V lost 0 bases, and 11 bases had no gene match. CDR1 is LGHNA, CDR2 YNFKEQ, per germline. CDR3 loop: CASSQEFPSGRALTDTQYF. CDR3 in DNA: TGTGCCAGCAGCCAAGAGTTTCCGAGCGGGAGGGCCCTCACAGATACGCAGTATTTT.

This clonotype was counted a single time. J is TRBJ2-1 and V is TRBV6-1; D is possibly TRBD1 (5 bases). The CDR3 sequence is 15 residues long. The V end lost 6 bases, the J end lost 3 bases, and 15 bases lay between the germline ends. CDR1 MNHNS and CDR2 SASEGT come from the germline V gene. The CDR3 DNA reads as TGTGCCAGCAGGCGACAGTTGATCGGCTACAATGAGCAGTTCTTC. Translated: CASRRQLIGYNEQFF.

CDR3 region: CASSQVNSQETQYF. The CDR3 nucleotides read TGCGCCAGCAGCCAAGTTAACAGTCAAGAGACCCAGTACTTC. The chain uses TRBV4-1 and TRBJ2-5; D not resolved. The CDR3 loop spans 14 amino acids. Germline-derived CDR1 and CDR2 are MGHRA and YSYEKL. Deletions cut 1 base from V and 2 bases from J, with 8 bases between.

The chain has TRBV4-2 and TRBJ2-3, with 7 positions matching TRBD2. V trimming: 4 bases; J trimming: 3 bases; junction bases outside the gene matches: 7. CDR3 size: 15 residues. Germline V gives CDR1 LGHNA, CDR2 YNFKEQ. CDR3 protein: CASSPTGLDTDTQYF. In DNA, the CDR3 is TGTGCCAGCAGCCCAACTGGACTAGATACAGATACGCAGTATTTT.

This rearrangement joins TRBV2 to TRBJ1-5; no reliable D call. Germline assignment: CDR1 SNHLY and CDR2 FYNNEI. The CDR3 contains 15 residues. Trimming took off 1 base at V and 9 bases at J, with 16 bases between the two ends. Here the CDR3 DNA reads TGTGCCAGCAGTGAAGGTGGGCAGGATCAGTTGCCCCAGCATTTT. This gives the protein CASSEGGQDQLPQHF.

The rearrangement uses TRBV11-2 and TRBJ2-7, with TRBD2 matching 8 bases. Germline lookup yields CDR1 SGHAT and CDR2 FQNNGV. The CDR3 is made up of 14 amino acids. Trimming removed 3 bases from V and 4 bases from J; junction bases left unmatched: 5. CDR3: CASSFERELYEQYF. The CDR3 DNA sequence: TGTGCCAGCAGCTTCGAGCGGGAGTTGTACGAGCAGTACTTC. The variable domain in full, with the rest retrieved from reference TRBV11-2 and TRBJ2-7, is EAGVAQSPRYKIIEKRQSVAFWCNPISGHATLYWYQQILGQGPKLLIQFQNNGVVDDSQLPKDRFSAERLKGVDSTLKIQPAKLEDSAVYLCASSFERELYEQYFGPGTRLTVT.

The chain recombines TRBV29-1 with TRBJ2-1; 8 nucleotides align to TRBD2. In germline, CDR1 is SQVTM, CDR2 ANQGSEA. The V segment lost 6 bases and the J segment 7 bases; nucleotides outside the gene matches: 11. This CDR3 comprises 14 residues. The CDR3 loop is CSVETSVSWNEQFF. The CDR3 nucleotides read TGCAGCGTAGAGACTAGCGTATCCTGGAATGAGCAGTTCTTC.

For the CDR3, the DNA is TGTGCCAGCAGCTTATTGGGACAGGGTAACACTGAAGCTTTCTTT. Its translation: CASSLLGQGNTEAFF. This chain uses TRBV11-1 with TRBJ1-1, with 9 bases fitting TRBD1. Germline CDR1 reads SGHAT; CDR2 reads FQDESV (reference sequence). Losses at the gene ends were 2 bases for V and 2 bases for J; bases not matched to a gene: 3. This CDR3 has 15 residues.

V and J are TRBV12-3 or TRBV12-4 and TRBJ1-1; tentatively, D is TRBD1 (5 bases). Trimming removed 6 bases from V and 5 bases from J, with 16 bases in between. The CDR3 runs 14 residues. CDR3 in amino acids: CASRPQGFSTEAFF. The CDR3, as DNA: TGTGCCAGCAGACCGCAGGGTTTCTCGACTGAAGCTTTCTTT.

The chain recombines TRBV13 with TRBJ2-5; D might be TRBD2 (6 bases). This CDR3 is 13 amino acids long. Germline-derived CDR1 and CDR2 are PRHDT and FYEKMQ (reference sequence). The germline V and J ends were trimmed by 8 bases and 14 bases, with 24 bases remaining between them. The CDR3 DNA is TGTGCCAGCCTCCGGCGGGGCCAACCATTTTCATACTTC. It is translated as CASLRRGQPFSYF.

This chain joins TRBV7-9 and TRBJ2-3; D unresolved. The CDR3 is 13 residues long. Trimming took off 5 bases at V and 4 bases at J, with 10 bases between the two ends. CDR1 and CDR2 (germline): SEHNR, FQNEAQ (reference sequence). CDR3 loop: CASSGVRADTQYF. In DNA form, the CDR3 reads TGTGCCAGCAGCGGGGTTCGAGCAGATACGCAGTATTTT. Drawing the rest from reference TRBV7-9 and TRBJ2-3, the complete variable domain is DTGVSQNPRHKITKRGQNVTFRCDPISEHNRLYWYRQTLGQGPEFLTYFQNEAQLEKSRLLSDRFSAERPKGSFSTLEIQRTEQGDSAMYLCASSGVRADTQYFGPGTRLTVL.